The clone carrying this T cell receptor beta chain was picked up many times. Its antigen is still unknown. The record originates from a study of T cells in Graves' hyperthyroidism and ophthalmopathy. If no ophthalmopathy progression occurred within 18 months, Graves' hyperthyroidism was stable. Based on clinical symptoms, serum thyroxine and TRAb, thyroid ultrasound and orbital computed tomography, diagnoses were reached. Study-level points and caveats: Among clonotypes expanded in thyroid above 0.001, most were also found in blood.

J was trimmed by 3 bases and V by 5 bases; bases with no gene match: 7. This CDR3 spans 14 amino acids. TCR beta CDR3 sequences were amplified from RNA transcripts. The HTBI set primed first-round TCR CDR3 RT-PCR. MiXCR, applied by TCRdb to the multiplex PCR reads, yields one record per CDR3 protein. This sample yields roughly 300,000 distinct CDR3 sequences, of which around a sixth are seen a single time; under 55% belongs to the top ten. The genes are TRBV12-3 or TRBV12-4 and TRBJ2-7; TRBD1 agrees at 7 bases. The source material was blood. The clonotype originates from a woman between 50 and 59 years old with Graves' hyperthyroidism. The CDR3 coding sequence is TGTGCCAGCAGTCCCGGGGACAGCTTCTACGAGCAGTACGTC. Residues: CASSPGDSFYEQYV.